This T cell receptor beta chain comes out of a study of OX40 agonist ivuxolimab in advanced cancers. Study as a whole: The study gave patients intravenous ivuxolimab at 0.01 to 10 mg/kg every 2 weeks.

A note on this clone: What it recognizes is unknown.

The table came from immunoSEQ multiplex PCR; TCRdb's copy has only in-frame clones and leaves some out. The repertoire holds some 99,000 clones, less than 95% seen once, with around 0.18% in the top ten. Overall study results and limits: Also showing low normalized T-cell clonal expansion were some of the nonresponders.

The CDR3 has 18 amino acids. In germline, CDR1 is LGHNA, CDR2 YSLEER. V was clipped by 0 bases and J by 0 bases, with 12 bases between them. V and J are TRBV4-3 and TRBJ1-6; D call uncertain. This material consisted of CD4+ or CD8+ T cells sorted from blood, taken in a trial of the OX40 agonist ivuxolimab. The sequence derives from an adult with an advanced solid tumor such as melanoma, head and neck, liver or kidney cancer. This CDR3 reads CASSQDAFLSSYNSPLHF. The CDR3 nucleotides read TGCGCCAGCAGCCAAGACGCGTTTTTGAGCTCCTATAATTCACCCCTCCACTTT.